The 10 T cell receptor beta chains listed next were all sequenced from one sample in a study of blood T cells in healthy people across ages. A second about 6 to 12 cycle PCR used barcoded and J-beta primers. Via MiXCR, TCRdb re-called the 5' RACE reads, giving one row per CDR3 protein. The sample has 750,000 to 950,000 distinct CDR3 sequences; about 53% are singletons. Specimen: blood. The receptors derive from a man at least 80 years old in good health.

This chain uses TRBV9 with TRBJ2-1; 7 nucleotides align to TRBD2. Germline V gene data show CDR1 as SGDLS and CDR2 as YYNGEE. V was pared by 4 bases and J by 3 bases, with 13 bases of the junction left unmatched. The CDR3 covers 17 residues. CDR3 region: CASSPVGASGFYNEQFF. The CDR3 nucleotides read TGTGCCAGCAGCCCAGTCGGGGCTAGCGGATTCTACAATGAGCAGTTCTTC.

Ten or more counts support this clonotype. The chain employs TRBV29-1 and TRBJ2-1; 7 bases are shared with TRBD1. Per the germline V gene, CDR1 is SQVTM and CDR2 is ANQGSEA. The V and J ends lost 4 bases and 9 bases, in that order; junction bases with no gene match: 9. This CDR3 is 13 amino acids long. CDR3 loop: CSVVRGGKGEQFF. The DNA of the CDR3 is TGCAGCGTTGTTCGAGGGGGCAAGGGTGAGCAGTTCTTC.

The V gene is TRBV12-3 or TRBV12-4, the J gene TRBJ2-1; maybe TRBD2 (5 bases). TRBJ2-7 explains the end of the DNA better; the J call may be wrong. The CDR3 spans 15 residues. For the CDR3, the DNA is TGTGCCAGTCAATCGTCGCGTGACTACTACAATGAGCAGTACTTC. Translating gives CASQSSRDYYNEQYF.

V is TRBV12-3 or TRBV12-4 and J is TRBJ2-1; 9 bases map to TRBD1. V shed 6 bases, J shed 8 bases, and the junction held 11 bases outside the gene matches. The CDR3 runs 15 residues. CDR3 protein: CASRGTGQVKDEQFF. The DNA of the CDR3 is TGTGCCAGCAGGGGGACAGGGCAGGTTAAGGATGAGCAGTTCTTC.

The rearrangement links TRBV27 to TRBJ2-7; 10 nucleotides match TRBD2. The CDR3 has 16 amino acids. Looked up from germline, CDR1 is MNHEY and CDR2 is SMNVEV (reference sequence). V trimming: 5 bases; J trimming: 5 bases; junction bases outside the gene matches: 12. In DNA form, the CDR3 reads TGTGCCAGCAGTCCCGGGAGAGCGGGGGGGTTTAACGAGCAGTACTTC. Protein: CASSPGRAGGFNEQYF.

The chain is built from TRBV6-5 and TRBJ2-7, with D possibly being TRBD1 or TRBD2 (5 bases each). Germline V gene lookup returns CDR1 MNHEY and CDR2 SVGAGI. The CDR3 runs 15 residues. Trimming shortened V by 8 bases and J by 3 bases, and 20 bases separated the two germline ends. CDR3 amino acids: CASVPGPPIGYEQYF. CDR3 coding DNA: TGTGCCAGCGTCCCGGGACCTCCCATAGGCTACGAGCAGTACTTC.

This chain links TRBV9 with TRBJ2-1; possibly TRBD2 for D (5 bases). This CDR3 comprises 15 residues. Trimming removed 0 bases at V and 6 bases at J, with 13 bases between. Germline assignment: CDR1 SGDLS and CDR2 YYNGEE. The CDR3 region has the DNA TGTGCCAGCAGCGTAGTCCCAGCGGCCTTCAATGAGCAGTTCTTC. This gives the protein CASSVVPAAFNEQFF.

J is TRBJ2-1 and V is TRBV2, with D unclear. CDR1 is SNHLY, CDR2 FYNNEI, per germline. The CDR3 extends over 15 amino acids. V was trimmed by 4 bases and J by 0 bases, leaving 10 bases between them. The CDR3: CASSVSQPSYNEQFF. The CDR3 bases are TGTGCCAGCAGTGTGTCGCAGCCCTCCTACAATGAGCAGTTCTTC.

The chain joins TRBV20-1 to TRBJ2-1; TRBD2 matches 7 bases. Germline values: CDR1 DFQATT, CDR2 SNEGSKA (reference sequence). The CDR3 is 13 amino acids. After removal of 1 base from V and 8 bases from J, the junction contained 5 bases not matched to a gene. The CDR3 protein is CSARGGRVDEQFF. In DNA form, the CDR3 reads TGCAGTGCTAGAGGGGGGAGGGTAGATGAGCAGTTCTTC.

Details on this clonotype: Possible read error: a much larger clone is one base away. This chain joins TRBV20-1 and TRBJ2-1; TRBD2 aligns across 7 bases. CDR3 length equals 14 residues. Germline V gene data show CDR1 as DFQATT and CDR2 as SNEGSKA (reference sequence). V lost 3 bases to trimming and J lost 8 bases; unmatched junction nucleotides: 10. Here the CDR3 DNA reads TGCAGTGCTAGTACCACAGCGGGACGAGATGAGCAGTTCTTC. Translation: CSASTTAGRDEQFF.